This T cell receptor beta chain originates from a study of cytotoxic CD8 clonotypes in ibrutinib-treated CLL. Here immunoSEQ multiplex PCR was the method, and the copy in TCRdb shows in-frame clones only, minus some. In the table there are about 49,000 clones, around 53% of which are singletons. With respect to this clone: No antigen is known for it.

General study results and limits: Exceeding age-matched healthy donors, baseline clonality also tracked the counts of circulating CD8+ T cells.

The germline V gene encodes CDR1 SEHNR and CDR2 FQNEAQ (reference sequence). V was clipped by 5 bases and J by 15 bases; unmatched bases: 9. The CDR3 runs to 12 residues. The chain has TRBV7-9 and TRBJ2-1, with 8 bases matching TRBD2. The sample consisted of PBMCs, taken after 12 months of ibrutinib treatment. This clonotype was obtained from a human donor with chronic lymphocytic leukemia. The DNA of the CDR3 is TGTGCCAGCAGCCAAGCGGGAGAAGCTCCGTTCTTC. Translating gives CASSQAGEAPFF.